Listed here are 20 T cell receptor beta chains from one sample, sequenced in a study of cytomegalovirus exposure and HLA in healthy donors. In the PCR, 60 Vbeta and 13 Jbeta primers were used. Data came from immunoSEQ multiplex PCR; TCRdb stores just in-frame clones and leaves some out. Of 80,000 to 100,000 clones in the sample, roughly 70% were seen once. The sample taken for sequencing was PBMCs. The receptors stem from a man in his fifties in good health and CMV-seronegative.

The DNA of the CDR3 is TGTGCCAGCAGAAAGGGACAGGGGGTCGGCTACACCTTC. This gives the protein CASRKGQGVGYTF. The chain couples TRBV28 to TRBJ1-2; 11 nucleotides line up with TRBD1. This CDR3 region has 13 residues. Germline V lookup: CDR1 MDHEN, CDR2 SYDVKM. The ends lost 6 bases at V and 8 bases at J; junction bases unmatched: 5.

The J gene is TRBJ2-1, the V gene TRBV6-1; a weak D match, TRBD2 (7 bases). V dropped 1 base and J dropped 3 bases, with 19 bases sitting between them. CDR1 MNHNS and CDR2 SASEGT come from the germline V gene. This CDR3 has 18 residues. In DNA, the CDR3 is TGTGCCAGCAGTGAAGTAGTTCGGGGGAGGGGGGTCTACAATGAGCAGTTCTTC. Protein sequence: CASSEVVRGRGVYNEQFF.

The rearrangement links TRBV7-9 to TRBJ1-6; 10 nucleotides line up with TRBD1. Germline V lookup: CDR1 SEHNR, CDR2 FQNEAQ (reference sequence). V gave up 2 bases and J gave up 10 bases; unmatched junction bases: 8. CDR3 size: 16 residues. CDR3 sequence: CASSLLPGQGVSPLHF. The CDR3 nucleotides are TGTGCCAGCAGCTTACTCCCCGGACAGGGGGTATCACCCCTCCACTTT.

The J gene is TRBJ1-5, the V gene TRBV7-9, with D perhaps TRBD1 (5 bases). The CDR3 length is 15 residues. Trimming stripped 1 base from V and 7 bases from J, with 14 bases between. Germline loops: CDR1 SEHNR, CDR2 FQNEAQ (reference sequence). As DNA, the CDR3 is TGTGCCAGCAGCTTAGGGCCAGGGTTCAACCAGCCCCAGCATTTT. It encodes CASSLGPGFNQPQHF.

About this clone: Relative to the germline gene, one junction end is altered; a read error may explain this. The chain combines TRBV7-2 with TRBJ2-5; 7 bases align to TRBD1. The CDR3 has 15 residues. Germline CDR1 reads SGHTA; CDR2 reads FQGNSA. Here the CDR3 reads CASSQLGQVQEAQYF. The CDR3 DNA sequence: TGTGCCAGCAGCCAACTTGGACAGGTCCAAGAGGCCCAGTACTTC.

The rearrangement links TRBV4-2 to TRBJ1-2; TRBD1 matches at 7 bases. J gave up 0 bases and V 5 bases, and 3 bases lay outside the gene matches. Per germline, CDR1 LGHNA and CDR2 YNFKEQ. This CDR3 has 14 amino acids. CDR3 in amino acids: CASSEGQTNYGYTF. The CDR3 DNA reads as TGTGCCAGCAGCGAGGGACAGACTAACTATGGCTACACCTTC.

The DNA of the CDR3 is TGTGCCAGCAGTTTCGCGGGTACAAACCCCCCCTACGAGCAGTACTTC. This translates into CASSFAGTNPPYEQYF. The chain recombines TRBV28 with TRBJ2-7; perhaps TRBD2 as D (5 bases). The germline gives CDR1 MDHEN, CDR2 SYDVKM. V lost 3 bases to trimming and J lost 2 bases, with 17 bases between them. CDR3 length: 16 amino acids.

The rearrangement joins TRBV6-4 to TRBJ1-2, with D tentatively TRBD1 (6 bases). V dropped 4 bases and J dropped 3 bases, with 6 bases sitting between them. CDR1 is MRHNA, CDR2 SNTAGT, per germline. This CDR3 comprises 12 residues. The CDR3 DNA is TGTGCCAGCAGTGCAGGGGACTATGGCTACACCTTC. Translated, it gives CASSAGDYGYTF.

The rearrangement uses TRBV28 and TRBJ2-2; maybe TRBD2 (6 bases). The V end was cut by 7 bases, the J end by 1 base, with 10 bases between. The CDR3 has 14 residues. CDR1 is MDHEN and CDR2 is SYDVKM in the germline V gene. CDR3 amino acids: CASTWGENTGELFF. The CDR3 nucleotides read TGTGCCAGCACCTGGGGGGAGAACACCGGGGAGCTGTTTTTT.

This clone was detected only once. CDR3 sequence (DNA): TGTGCCAGCAGCTTAGTGACTAGCGGGGGGAGGAAGACCCAGTACTTC. It yields the protein CASSLVTSGGRKTQYF. This chain uses TRBV7-8 with TRBJ2-5, with 13 bases that match TRBD2. The CDR3 consists of 16 residues. Germline V gives CDR1 SGHVS, CDR2 FQNEAQ. V gave up 1 base and J gave up 6 bases; unmatched junction bases: 5.

The chain recombines TRBV19 with TRBJ1-4, with a weak D call TRBD1 (5 bases). The V gene's germline CDR1 is LNHDA and CDR2 SQIVND (reference sequence). The CDR3 totals 14 residues. V was pared by 6 bases and J by 11 bases, with 19 bases between. CDR3 bases: TGTGCCAGTAGCCGGGACGGAGGGGAAAGTAAACTGTTTTTT. Protein: CASSRDGGESKLFF.

This chain joins TRBV23-1 and TRBJ1-4; D unresolved. TRBV23-1 belongs to the ORF category, with a function that is uncertain. CDR3 length: 15 residues. Trimming took 0 bases from V and 4 from J, leaving 9 bases between them. The CDR3 sequence: CASSQSDCRNEKLFF. The DNA for the CDR3 is TGCGCCAGCAGTCAATCGGACTGCCGTAATGAAAAACTGTTTTTT.

V is TRBV5-1 and J is TRBJ2-1; 7 nucleotides agree with TRBD2. The CDR3 spans 17 residues. The V gene end was trimmed by 5 bases and the J gene end by 0 bases; junction bases not matched to a gene: 11. In germline, CDR1 is SGHRS, CDR2 YFSETQ. This chain's CDR3 is CASSNPTSTRSYNEQFF. As DNA, the CDR3 is TGCGCCAGCAGTAACCCGACTAGCACCCGCTCCTACAATGAGCAGTTCTTC. Combining the CDR3 with reference TRBV5-1 and TRBJ2-1 gives the whole variable domain KAGVTQTPRYLIKTRGQQVTLSCSPISGHRSVSWYQQTPGQGLQFLFEYFSETQRNKGNFPGRFSGRQFSNSRSEMNVSTLELGDSALYLCASSNPTSTRSYNEQFFGPGTRLTVL.

CDR3 residues: CASRPGFLSNQPQHF. The CDR3 DNA is TGTGCCAGCAGGCCAGGGTTTCTGAGCAATCAGCCCCAGCATTTT. V gene TRBV27 combines with J gene TRBJ1-5, with D possibly TRBD1 on 5 matching bases. The germline gives CDR1 MNHEY, CDR2 SMNVEV (reference sequence). The CDR3 is 15 amino acids. Trimming cost V 6 bases and J 1 base, with 13 bases left between them.

The chain couples TRBV7-3 to TRBJ2-2; D unresolved. The germline V gene has CDR1 SGHTA and CDR2 FQGTGA. Deletions cut 1 base from V and 3 bases from J, with 9 bases between. The CDR3 is 15 residues long. Here the CDR3 DNA reads TGTGCCAGCAGCTTAATGGAGTCCTACACCGGGGAGCTGTTTTTT. Translating it yields CASSLMESYTGELFF.

V gene TRBV4-2 combines with J gene TRBJ1-5; possible D gene TRBD1, 6 bases. V gave up 0 bases and J gave up 6 bases, with 18 bases separating them. CDR1 is LGHNA, CDR2 YNFKEQ, per germline. The length of the CDR3 is 17 residues. The CDR3 region has the DNA TGTGCCAGCAGCCAAGATGAGTTAGCAGGGGTTGCTCAGCCCCAGCATTTT. Protein: CASSQDELAGVAQPQHF.

V gene TRBV6-5 combines with J gene TRBJ1-1, with D maybe TRBD1 (5 bases). This CDR3 is built from 14 residues. Germline CDR1 MNHEY, CDR2 SVGAGI. With 2 bases removed from V and 1 base from J, the gap between germline ends came to 8 bases. CDR3 amino acids: CASSYLDRNTEAFF. CDR3 bases: TGTGCCAGCAGTTACCTAGACAGGAACACTGAAGCTTTCTTT.

Of note for this clone: The junction does not match germline at one end; this may be a read error. This chain uses TRBV11-2 with TRBJ2-7; 7 bases are shared with TRBD2. The CDR3 runs 16 residues. Germline-derived CDR1 and CDR2 are SGHAT and FQNNGV. The CDR3 DNA reads as TGTGCCAGCACCAAAATGAGGGCTAGCGGCTCCTTCGAGCAGTACTTC. Protein sequence: CASTKMRASGSFEQYF.

The chain combines TRBV18 with TRBJ2-7; D gene unclear. The V and J ends lost 3 bases and 5 bases respectively, with 8 bases between them. The CDR3 sequence is 12 residues long. Germline CDR1 and CDR2: KGHSH and LQKENI. CDR3 amino acids: CASSPESHEQYF. CDR3 bases: TGTGCCAGCTCACCGGAGTCCCACGAGCAGTACTTC.

The CDR3 sequence is CASTETGRTETYEQYF. As DNA, the CDR3 is TGTGCCAGCACCGAGACCGGAAGGACAGAGACCTACGAGCAGTACTTC. The gene calls are TRBV28 and TRBJ2-5; D might be TRBD1 (6 bases). The J call could be wrong; TRBJ2-7 is a better fit for the DNA end. CDR3 length equals 16 residues. Germline V gene lookup returns CDR1 MDHEN and CDR2 SYDVKM.